The next 19 T cell receptor beta chains were all read from a single sample in a study of blood T cell repertoires in COVID-19. Sequencing used immunoSEQ multiplex PCR; TCRdb keeps in-frame clones, though not all of them. The data hold more than 65,000 clones, with roughly 73% observed a single time. Sequencing input: peripheral blood. The receptors derive from a human donor in a cohort sampled during active COVID-19.

The chain recombines TRBV6-5 with TRBJ1-2; 7 positions match TRBD1. Germline CDR1 and CDR2: MNHEY and SVGAGI. The CDR3 spans 14 residues. Losses at the gene ends were 2 bases for V and 7 bases for J; bases not matched to a gene: 7. CDR3 nucleotides: TGTGCCAGCAGTTACACCTCAGGGGGAGTTGGCTACACCTTC. This sequence encodes CASSYTSGGVGYTF.

The V gene is TRBV15, the J gene TRBJ1-5; TRBD1 might be the D (6 bases). CDR3 size: 14 residues. Per the germline V gene, CDR1 is LNHNV and CDR2 is YYDKDF (reference sequence). The V gene lost 1 base and the J gene lost 2 bases, with 6 bases spanning the gap. CDR3: CATSRGQGNQPQHF. CDR3 DNA: TGTGCCACCAGCAGAGGACAGGGCAATCAGCCCCAGCATTTT.

The rearrangement uses TRBV19 and TRBJ1-2; no clear D. The CDR3 runs to 13 residues. The V end was cut by 3 bases, the J end by 2 bases, with 7 bases between. Germline lookup yields CDR1 LNHDA and CDR2 SQIVND (reference sequence). The CDR3 nucleotides read TGTGCCAGTAGTATCACCGAGAACTATGGCTACACCTTC. Translating gives CASSITENYGYTF.

This chain uses TRBV29-1 with TRBJ2-7, with D tentatively TRBD2 (5 bases). This CDR3 region has 13 residues. CDR1 is SQVTM and CDR2 is ANQGSEA in the germline V gene. V lost 6 bases and J lost 1, with 13 bases in between. This CDR3 is CSVATLGSYEQYF. CDR3 DNA sequence: TGCAGCGTAGCGACACTAGGGTCCTACGAGCAGTACTTC.

In its sample, this clone was seen a few times. The chain is built from TRBV18 and TRBJ2-7, with D maybe TRBD1 (6 bases). CDR3 length: 15 amino acids. Germline assignment: CDR1 KGHSH and CDR2 LQKENI. V was pared by 6 bases and J by 4 bases, with 19 bases between. The CDR3 protein is CASSPGVGDRYEQYF. The DNA for the CDR3 is TGTGCCAGCTCCCCAGGGGTCGGGGATCGATACGAGCAGTACTTC.

V usage is TRBV18 and J usage is TRBJ2-7, with 11 bases matching TRBD2. The CDR3 runs to 13 residues. Germline V lookup: CDR1 KGHSH, CDR2 LQKENI. V was clipped by 6 bases and J by 5 bases; unmatched bases: 3. The CDR3, as DNA: TGTGCCAGCTCGCCGGGACTAGCGGACGAGCAGTACTTC. This gives the protein CASSPGLADEQYF. The full variable domain, its missing parts supplied by reference TRBV18 and TRBJ2-7, is NAGVMQNPRHLVRRRGQEARLRCSPMKGHSHVYWYRQLPEEGLKFMVYLQKENIIDESGMPKERFSAEFPKEGPSILRIQQVVRGDSAAYFCASSPGLADEQYFGPGTRLTVT.

This clone showed up just a few times. This chain uses TRBV6-2 or TRBV6-3 with TRBJ2-1; the match to TRBD2 covers 9 bases. V was clipped by 7 bases and J by 2 bases; unmatched bases: 3. The CDR3 contains 14 residues. Germline lookup yields CDR1 MNHEY and CDR2 SVGEGT. The CDR3 bases are TGTGCCAGCAACCCTAGCGGGGCCTACAATGAGCAGTTCTTC. The encoded protein is CASNPSGAYNEQFF.

This clone was seen only once. The rearrangement joins TRBV19 to TRBJ1-5; the D gene is possibly TRBD1 (5 bases). This CDR3 is 16 amino acids long. Germline V gene lookup returns CDR1 LNHDA and CDR2 SQIVND (reference sequence). V was clipped by 5 bases and J by 3 bases, with 17 bases between them. As DNA, the CDR3 is TGTGCCAGTAGTGTCTACCCACAGGTCTACAATCAGCCCCAGCATTTT. This gives the protein CASSVYPQVYNQPQHF.

This clone was detected ten times or more. The rearrangement links TRBV28 to TRBJ2-7; 9 bases map to TRBD1. Germline CDR1 and CDR2: MDHEN and SYDVKM. There are 14 residues in the CDR3. V lost 5 bases to trimming and J lost 3 bases; unmatched junction nucleotides: 5. CDR3 sequence: CASSAGTGLYEQYF. The CDR3 nucleotides are TGTGCCAGCAGTGCCGGGACAGGGCTCTACGAGCAGTACTTC. Full variable domain (remainder filled in from reference TRBV28 and TRBJ2-7): DVKVTQSSRYLVKRTGEKVFLECVQDMDHENMFWYRQDPGLGLRLIYFSYDVKMKEKGDIPEGYSVSREKKERFSLILESASTNQTSMYLCASSAGTGLYEQYFGPGTRLTVT.

V and J are TRBV7-9 and TRBJ1-6; no definite D call. There are 15 residues in the CDR3. The V gene lost 1 base and the J gene lost 6 bases, with 10 bases spanning the gap. Germline lookup yields CDR1 SEHNR and CDR2 FQNEAQ (reference sequence). CDR3 loop: CASSLGSGGNSPLHF. The CDR3 nucleotides read TGTGCCAGCAGCTTAGGGAGCGGTGGTAATTCACCCCTCCACTTT.

The chain combines TRBV4-2 with TRBJ2-7, with D maybe TRBD1 (7 bases). Germline values: CDR1 LGHNA, CDR2 YNFKEQ. The CDR3 contains 15 residues. The V end lost 2 bases, the J end lost 0 bases, and 11 bases lay between the germline ends. This chain's CDR3 is CASSQQGGTSYEQYF. The DNA of the CDR3 is TGTGCCAGCAGCCAACAGGGGGGCACCTCCTACGAGCAGTACTTC.

The chain has TRBV16 and TRBJ1-2, with a tentative D call TRBD1 (5 bases). CDR1 and CDR2 from the germline V gene are KGHSY and FQNENV. Trimming pared 3 bases from V and 5 bases from J, leaving 19 bases between. There are 16 residues in the CDR3. CDR3 coding DNA: TGTGCCAGCAGCCATCAATCGCGGGGGGTAGGATATGGCTACACCTTC. Amino acid sequence: CASSHQSRGVGYGYTF.

The V and J genes are TRBV5-1 and TRBJ2-2, with D possibly TRBD2 on 5 matching bases. CDR3 length equals 16 residues. V was shortened by 4 bases and J by 6 bases, with 19 bases between the two germline ends. Germline CDR1 reads SGHRS; CDR2 reads YFSETQ. The CDR3 DNA follows: TGCGCCAGCAGCCCCGAGGGTGGATTGCGGGCCGGGGAGCTGTTTTTT. Amino acids: CASSPEGGLRAGELFF.

This chain connects TRBV6-1 to TRBJ1-5; a possible D gene is TRBD1 (6 bases). The CDR3 has 16 residues. The germline V and J ends were trimmed by 0 bases and 6 bases, with 15 bases remaining between them. Per the germline V gene, CDR1 is MNHNS and CDR2 is SASEGT. This chain's CDR3 is CASSEARGVGAQPQHF. CDR3 sequence (DNA): TGTGCCAGCAGTGAAGCTCGGGGGGTGGGGGCTCAGCCCCAGCATTTT.

This clone has ten or more counts. The CDR3 protein is CASSSQGRERKRTYGYTF. CDR3 bases: TGCGCCAGCAGCTCACAGGGCCGTGAACGCAAGCGAACCTATGGCTACACCTTC. The chain combines TRBV5-1 with TRBJ1-2, with D perhaps TRBD1 (6 bases). The germline CDR1 and CDR2 sequences are SGHRS and YFSETQ. Trimming stripped 3 bases from V and 4 bases from J, with 25 bases between. The CDR3 is 18 amino acids.

This chain uses TRBV19 with TRBJ2-2; TRBD2 agrees at 8 bases. The CDR3 spans 17 residues. The germline gives CDR1 LNHDA, CDR2 SQIVND (reference sequence). Trimming took 3 bases from V and 4 from J; bases not matched to a gene: 10. The CDR3 nucleotides read TGTGCCAGTAGTATTGGGGGTGCAGCGGGAGTCACCGGGGAGCTGTTTTTT. It yields the protein CASSIGGAAGVTGELFF.

V is TRBV30 and J is TRBJ1-4, with D tentatively TRBD1 (6 bases). Per the germline V gene, CDR1 is GTSNPN and CDR2 is SVGIG (reference sequence). Trimming took 2 bases from V and 7 from J, leaving 14 bases between them. CDR3 length equals 14 residues. The CDR3, as DNA: TGTGCCTGGAGTACAGGGAACGAAGGTGAAAAACTGTTTTTT. As protein: CAWSTGNEGEKLFF.

V is TRBV7-9 and J is TRBJ1-4, with D possibly matching TRBD1 (6 bases). CDR3 size: 13 residues. V was clipped by 6 bases and J by 6 bases, with 11 bases between them. Germline CDR1 is SEHNR and CDR2 is FQNEAQ (reference sequence). CDR3 sequence: CASSRGRDEKLFF. The CDR3 bases are TGTGCCAGCAGTAGGGGGAGGGATGAAAAACTGTTTTTT.

The rearrangement uses TRBV11-3 and TRBJ2-7; TRBD2 agrees at 8 bases. Germline assignment: CDR1 SGHNT and CDR2 YENEEA. V gave up 4 bases and J gave up 5 bases; unmatched junction bases: 4. The CDR3 contains 13 residues. CDR3 sequence reads: CASSSGGVNEQYF. Written as DNA, the CDR3 is TGTGCCAGCAGCTCCGGGGGGGTCAACGAGCAGTACTTC.